This T cell receptor (beta chain) came from a study of T cells after yellow fever vaccination. A single record per CDR3 protein comes from TCRdb applying MiXCR to the 5' RACE reads. The sample contains approximately 250,000 distinct CDR3 sequences, more than 3.5% of which appear only once. Comments on this clonotype: Antigen unknown.

General study results and limits: Shared CD4/CD8 clonotypes were a small share, likely from convergent recombination.

CDR1 and CDR2 (germline): SGDLS, YYNGEE. The CDR3 has 8 residues. This chain links TRBV9 with TRBJ2-7; D may be TRBD1 (5 bases). This receptor was obtained from a man younger than 35 who received the YFV17D yellow fever vaccine. Sample: PBMCs, taken 15 days after the yellow fever booster vaccination. The CDR3 loop is CASSSRGV. CDR3 sequence (DNA): TGTGCCAGCAGCTCAAGGGGCGTC.